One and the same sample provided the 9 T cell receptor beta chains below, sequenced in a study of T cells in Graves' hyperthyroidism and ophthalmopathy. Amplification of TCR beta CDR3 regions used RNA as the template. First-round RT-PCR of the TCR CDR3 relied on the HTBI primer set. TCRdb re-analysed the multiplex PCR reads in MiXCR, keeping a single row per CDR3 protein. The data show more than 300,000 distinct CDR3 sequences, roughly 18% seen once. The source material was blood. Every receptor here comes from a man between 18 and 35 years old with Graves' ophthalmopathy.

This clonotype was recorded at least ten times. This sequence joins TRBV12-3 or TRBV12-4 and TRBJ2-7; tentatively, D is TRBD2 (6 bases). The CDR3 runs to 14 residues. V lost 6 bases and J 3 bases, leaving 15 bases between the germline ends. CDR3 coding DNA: TGTGCCAGCAGAAGGGGACTTGCGGTCTACGAGCAGTACTTC. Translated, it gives CASRRGLAVYEQYF.

The CDR3 loop is CASSPQGASNQPQHF. In DNA, the CDR3 is TGTGCCAGCAGCCCTCAGGGGGCTAGCAATCAGCCCCAGCATTTT. The chain has TRBV16 and TRBJ1-5; 8 nucleotides match TRBD1. The CDR3 consists of 15 residues. In germline, CDR1 is KGHSY, CDR2 FQNENV. Germline trimming cut 4 bases from V and 0 bases from J; bases unmatched to any gene: 2.

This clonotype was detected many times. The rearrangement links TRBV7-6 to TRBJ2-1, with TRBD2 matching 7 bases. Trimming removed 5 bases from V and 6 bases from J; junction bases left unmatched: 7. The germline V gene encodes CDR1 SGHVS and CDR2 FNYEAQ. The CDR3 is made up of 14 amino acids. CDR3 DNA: TGTGCCAGCAGCCTAGAGCGGGACTCCAATGAGCAGTTCTTC. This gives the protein CASSLERDSNEQFF.

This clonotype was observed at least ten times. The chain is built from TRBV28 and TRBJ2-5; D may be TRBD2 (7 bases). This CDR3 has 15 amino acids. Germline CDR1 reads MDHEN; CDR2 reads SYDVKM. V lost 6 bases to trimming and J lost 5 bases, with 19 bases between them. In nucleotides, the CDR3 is TGTGCCAGCAGCCCCGCGGGGGCAGGGCTTGAGACCCAGTACTTC. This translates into CASSPAGAGLETQYF.

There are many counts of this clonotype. The CDR3 spells CASGLEGRVNTEAFF. The CDR3 DNA follows: TGTGCCAGTGGCCTAGAGGGGCGAGTGAACACTGAAGCTTTCTTT. The rearrangement links TRBV19 to TRBJ1-1; D might be TRBD1 (5 bases). The CDR3 totals 15 residues. Trimming stripped 8 bases from V and 0 bases from J, with 16 bases between. Per germline, CDR1 LNHDA and CDR2 SQIVND (reference sequence).

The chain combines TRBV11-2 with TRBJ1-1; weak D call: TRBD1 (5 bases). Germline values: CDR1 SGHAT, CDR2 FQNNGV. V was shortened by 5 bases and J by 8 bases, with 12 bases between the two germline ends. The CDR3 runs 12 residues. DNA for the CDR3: TGTGCCAGCAGCCCCGGATGGGGGGAAGCTTTCTTT. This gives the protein CASSPGWGEAFF. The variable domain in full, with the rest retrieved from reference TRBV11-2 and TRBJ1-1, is EAGVAQSPRYKIIEKRQSVAFWCNPISGHATLYWYQQILGQGPKLLIQFQNNGVVDDSQLPKDRFSAERLKGVDSTLKIQPAKLEDSAVYLCASSPGWGEAFFGQGTRLTVV.

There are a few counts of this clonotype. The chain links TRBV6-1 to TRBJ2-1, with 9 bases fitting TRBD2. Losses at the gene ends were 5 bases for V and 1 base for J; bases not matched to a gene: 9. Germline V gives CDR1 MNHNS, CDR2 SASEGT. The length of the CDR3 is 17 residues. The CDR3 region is CASSRSAAGGSYNEQFF. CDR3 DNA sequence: TGTGCCAGCAGTCGATCGGCGGCGGGGGGGTCCTACAATGAGCAGTTCTTC.

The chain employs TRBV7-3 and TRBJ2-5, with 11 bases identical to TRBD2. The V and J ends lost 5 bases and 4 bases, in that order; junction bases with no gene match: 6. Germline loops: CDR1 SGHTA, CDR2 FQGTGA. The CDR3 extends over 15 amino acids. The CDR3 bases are TGTGCCAGCAGCCGTAGCGGGGGGGCACGAGAGACCCAGTACTTC. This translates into CASSRSGGARETQYF.

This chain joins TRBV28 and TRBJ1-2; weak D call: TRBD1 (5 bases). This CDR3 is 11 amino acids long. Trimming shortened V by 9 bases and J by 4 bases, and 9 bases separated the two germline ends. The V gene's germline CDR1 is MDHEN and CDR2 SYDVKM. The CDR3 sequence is CASLGVYGYTF. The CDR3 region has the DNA TGTGCCAGTTTGGGGGTCTATGGCTACACCTTC.